The clone carrying this T cell receptor (beta chain) was recorded a few times. As yet, its antigen is unknown. The data belong to a study of T-cell memory formation after mild COVID-19. General study results and limits: Cross-reactive memory apparently joined, as some responding clones appeared in pre-infection memory.

The length of the CDR3 is 16 residues. The V end was cut by 6 bases, the J end by 6 bases, with 22 bases between. Germline CDR1 MNHEY, CDR2 SVGAGI. MiXCR, applied by TCRdb to the 5' RACE reads, yields one record per CDR3 protein. The data contain around 300,000 distinct CDR3 sequences, less than 20% of them seen just once; the ten biggest clones take up more than 20%. Sequenced material: PBMCs or a T cell subset sorted from them (not recorded which). The gene calls are TRBV6-5 and TRBJ2-3, with D tentatively TRBD2 (5 bases). The origin of this receptor is a man between 18 and 29 years old who had mild COVID-19 (a few samples of this study predate the infection). Cell type and time point are not known. CDR3: CASRSTGIWTPDTQYF. The CDR3 DNA follows: TGTGCCAGCAGGAGTACGGGAATTTGGACCCCCGATACGCAGTATTTT.